Below, 21 T cell receptor beta chains from the same sample are listed, as sequenced in a study of OX40 agonist ivuxolimab in advanced cancers. Libraries were prepared by immunoSEQ multiplex PCR; TCRdb keeps only in-frame clonotypes and omits some of them. This sample has 70,000 to 95,000 clones, with over 80% found just once. Source: CD4+ or CD8+ T cells sorted from blood, taken in a trial of the OX40 agonist ivuxolimab. These receptors originate from an adult with an advanced solid tumor such as melanoma, head and neck, liver or kidney cancer.

This clone has a handful of counts. V is TRBV5-6 and J is TRBJ2-7; D is unresolved. V was cut by 0 bases and J by 2 bases, with 9 bases left in between. The V gene's germline CDR1 is SGHDT and CDR2 YYEEEE. The CDR3 is 14 amino acids. The CDR3 sequence is CASSLALSTYEQYF. DNA of the CDR3: TGTGCCAGCAGCTTGGCTCTAAGCACCTACGAGCAGTACTTC.

V and J are TRBV18 and TRBJ2-1, with D hard to call. V gave up 1 base and J gave up 5 bases, with 12 bases separating them. Germline loops: CDR1 KGHSH, CDR2 LQKENI. This CDR3 is 15 amino acids long. CDR3 protein: CASSPLPNSHNEQFF. The CDR3, as DNA: TGTGCCAGCTCACCACTCCCAAACAGCCACAATGAGCAGTTCTTC. The full variable domain, rest sourced from reference TRBV18 and TRBJ2-1, is NAGVMQNPRHLVRRRGQEARLRCSPMKGHSHVYWYRQLPEEGLKFMVYLQKENIIDESGMPKERFSAEFPKEGPSILRIQQVVRGDSAAYFCASSPLPNSHNEQFFGPGTRLTVL.

The V gene is TRBV28, the J gene TRBJ1-5; D may be TRBD1 (5 bases). Deletions cut 4 bases from V and 0 bases from J, with 13 bases between. The CDR3 is made up of 16 amino acids. Germline CDR1 is MDHEN and CDR2 is SYDVKM. The CDR3 DNA reads TGTGCCAGCAGTTCACGGGGCCTGTATAGCAATCAGCCCCAGCATTTT. Its translation is CASSSRGLYSNQPQHF. Looking up the rest from reference TRBV28 and TRBJ1-5 gives the full variable domain: DVKVTQSSRYLVKRTGEKVFLECVQDMDHENMFWYRQDPGLGLRLIYFSYDVKMKEKGDIPEGYSVSREKKERFSLILESASTNQTSMYLCASSSRGLYSNQPQHFGDGTRLSIL.

In its sample, this clone was seen once. The rearrangement uses TRBV29-1 and TRBJ2-5, with 8 bases that match TRBD2. V lost 6 bases and J lost 5; bases outside the gene matches: 2. The CDR3 is made up of 11 amino acids. Germline assignment: CDR1 SQVTM and CDR2 ANQGSEA. The CDR3 nucleotides are TGCAGCGTCGTAGCGGGGGAGACCCAGTACTTC. This sequence encodes CSVVAGETQYF.

This chain connects TRBV14 to TRBJ2-5, with TRBD1 identical over 9 bases. V lost 0 bases to trimming and J lost 7 bases; unmatched junction nucleotides: 9. CDR1 and CDR2 from the germline V gene are SGHDN and FVKESK. This CDR3 is 16 amino acids long. CDR3 bases: TGTGCCAGCAGCCAAGATCCCGGGACAGGGCTGGTGACCCAGTACTTC. Residues: CASSQDPGTGLVTQYF.

The chain combines TRBV7-2 with TRBJ1-1; 7 bases align to TRBD1. The CDR3 totals 12 residues. Germline values: CDR1 SGHTA, CDR2 FQGNSA. The junction had 4 bases not matched to a gene; V was cut back by 6 bases and J by 6 bases. In DNA, the CDR3 is TGTGCCAGCAGTTTCGACAGGGCTGAAGCTTTCTTT. Translating gives CASSFDRAEAFF. The full variable domain, in which reference TRBV7-2 and TRBJ1-1 provide the parts outside the CDR3, is GAGVSQSPSNKVTEKGKDVELRCDPISGHTALYWYRQSLGQGLEFLIYFQGNSAPDKSGLPSDRFSAERTGGSVSTLTIQRTQQEDSAVYLCASSFDRAEAFFGQGTRLTVV.

V and J are TRBV6-1 and TRBJ2-5, with D perhaps assigned TRBD1 or TRBD2 (5 bases each). The germline V and J ends were trimmed by 7 bases and 1 base, with 10 bases remaining between them. This CDR3 is built from 13 residues. Germline V CDR1 and CDR2: MNHNS, SASEGT. The CDR3 region has the DNA TGTGCCAGCACCGGGGCTCTCCAAGAGACCCAGTACTTC. Its protein product is CASTGALQETQYF.

V usage is TRBV19 and J usage is TRBJ2-1; the D gene is possibly TRBD1 (6 bases). Per germline, CDR1 LNHDA and CDR2 SQIVND (reference sequence). There are 17 residues in the CDR3. Trimming stripped 4 bases from V and 4 bases from J, with 20 bases between. CDR3 loop: CASSTQLTGSPYNEQFF. In nucleotides, the CDR3 is TGTGCCAGTAGTACTCAACTCACAGGGAGTCCATACAATGAGCAGTTCTTC.

The genes are TRBV6-1 and TRBJ2-1, with D perhaps matching TRBD2 (5 bases). The length of the CDR3 is 12 residues. V was trimmed by 4 bases and J by 7 bases, leaving 8 bases between them. Looked up from germline, CDR1 is MNHNS and CDR2 is SASEGT. CDR3 DNA sequence: TGTGCCAGCAGTGGTAGCGCGAATGAGCAGTTCTTC. This codes for CASSGSANEQFF.

Only one count was recorded for this clone. This chain uses TRBV11-3 with TRBJ1-1, with D perhaps matching TRBD1 (6 bases). Germline V gives CDR1 SGHNT, CDR2 YENEEA. Trimming shortened V by 6 bases and J by 4 bases, and 12 bases separated the two germline ends. The CDR3 covers 13 residues. DNA of the CDR3: TGTGCCAGCAGTTCCCAGGGGCCCACTGAAGCTTTCTTT. This translates into CASSSQGPTEAFF. Full variable domain (missing parts from reference TRBV11-3 and TRBJ1-1): EAGVVQSPRYKIIEKKQPVAFWCNPISGHNTLYWYLQNLGQGPELLIRYENEEAVDDSQLPKDRFSAERLKGVDSTLKIQPAELGDSAVYLCASSSQGPTEAFFGQGTRLTVV.

The gene calls are TRBV5-1 and TRBJ2-5, with D perhaps matching TRBD1 (6 bases). The germline CDR1 and CDR2 sequences are SGHRS and YFSETQ. The V end was cut by 4 bases, the J end by 5 bases, with 12 bases between. The CDR3 spans 13 residues. CDR3 bases: TGCGCCAGCAGCCTACAGGGCCGGGAGACCCAGTACTTC. Translating gives CASSLQGRETQYF.

V gene TRBV29-1 combines with J gene TRBJ1-5, with 11 bases that match TRBD1. Losses at the gene ends were 6 bases for V and 3 bases for J; bases not matched to a gene: 10. Germline assignment: CDR1 SQVTM and CDR2 ANQGSEA. CDR3 size: 16 residues. CDR3 sequence (DNA): TGCAGCGTGCTCTTGGGGACAGGGGGTGTCAATCAGCCCCAGCATTTT. The encoded protein is CSVLLGTGGVNQPQHF.

A few counts support this clone. V is TRBV9 and J is TRBJ1-5; D ambiguous. The CDR3 has 13 amino acids. The V gene's germline CDR1 is SGDLS and CDR2 YYNGEE. Trimming removed 4 bases from V and 4 bases from J, with 9 bases in between. The CDR3 region is CASSPGPNQPQHF. CDR3 nucleotide sequence: TGTGCCAGCAGCCCCGGGCCGAATCAGCCCCAGCATTTT.

The rearrangement uses TRBV6-5 and TRBJ1-6, with TRBD1 matching over 7 bases. The CDR3 totals 15 residues. With 2 bases clipped from V and 6 bases from J, the junction kept 4 bases outside the gene matches. The V gene's germline CDR1 is MNHEY and CDR2 SVGAGI. This CDR3 is CASSYEAGGNSPLHF. Here the CDR3 DNA reads TGTGCCAGCAGTTACGAGGCAGGGGGTAATTCACCCCTCCACTTT.

This chain links TRBV20-1 with TRBJ2-1; unclear D gene. Germline V gene data show CDR1 as DFQATT and CDR2 as SNEGSKA (reference sequence). Trimming stripped 0 bases from V and 15 bases from J, with 12 bases between. This CDR3 spans 11 amino acids. The CDR3 nucleotides are TGCAGTGCTAGAGACCCGTTTCTGACGTTCTTC. Protein sequence: CSARDPFLTFF.

The V gene is TRBV27, the J gene TRBJ1-5, with D tentatively TRBD1 (6 bases). Per the germline V gene, CDR1 is MNHEY and CDR2 is SMNVEV (reference sequence). This CDR3 is 14 amino acids long. V was cut by 4 bases and J by 4 bases, with 11 bases left in between. The CDR3 loop reads CASSSWGLNQPQHF. The DNA of the CDR3 is TGTGCCAGCAGTTCCTGGGGGCTGAATCAGCCCCAGCATTTT.

The gene calls are TRBV6-1 and TRBJ2-3; possible D gene TRBD1, 7 bases. The CDR3 contains 15 residues. The germline V and J ends were trimmed by 3 bases and 2 bases, with 12 bases remaining between them. CDR1 is MNHNS, CDR2 SASEGT, per germline. The CDR3 coding sequence is TGTGCCAGCAGTGACCGCAGGGGGGCCACAGATACGCAGTATTTT. It yields the protein CASSDRRGATDTQYF.

The CDR3 coding sequence is TGTGCCAGCAGCTTCACGACTAAGACCTACGAGCAGTACTTC. It translates to CASSFTTKTYEQYF. V and J are TRBV13 and TRBJ2-7; possibly TRBD2 for D (5 bases). The V end lost 3 bases, the J end lost 2 bases, and 11 bases lay between the germline ends. Germline CDR1 reads PRHDT; CDR2 reads FYEKMQ (reference sequence). The CDR3 contains 14 residues.

The chain uses TRBV30 and TRBJ1-1; D call uncertain. This CDR3 is 16 amino acids long. The germline V and J ends were trimmed by 0 bases and 1 base, with 15 bases remaining between them. CDR1 GTSNPN and CDR2 SVGIG come from the germline V gene (reference sequence). CDR3 DNA sequence: TGTGCCTGGAGTGTAAAATATAAGAGCCAGAACACTGAAGCTTTCTTT. Translating it yields CAWSVKYKSQNTEAFF.

The V gene is TRBV9, the J gene TRBJ2-7; 7 bases are shared with TRBD2. The CDR3 is 14 amino acids. The germline V gene encodes CDR1 SGDLS and CDR2 YYNGEE. After removal of 0 bases from V and 5 bases from J, the junction contained 5 bases not matched to a gene. The CDR3 region has the DNA TGTGCCAGCAGCGTAGGGACTAGTGCTGACGAGCAGTACTTC. It is translated as CASSVGTSADEQYF.

The table lists this clone with a count of one. The rearrangement joins TRBV6-1 to TRBJ1-6; D unclear. Germline CDR1 MNHNS, CDR2 SASEGT. This CDR3 contains 13 residues. Trimming cost V 1 base and J 11 bases, with 9 bases left between them. The CDR3 sequence is CASSEEFTPPLHF. The CDR3 DNA reads TGTGCCAGCAGTGAAGAGTTCACCCCACCCCTCCACTTT.